This passage covers 18 T cell receptor beta chains from one sample sequenced in a study of PD-1 blockade in classical Hodgkin lymphoma. This table comes from immunoSEQ multiplex PCR, and its TCRdb copy is limited to in-frame clones, with some not included. The table has some 100,000 clones, roughly 89% seen once. Relapses following autologous stem cell transplantation were seen in all patients, with brentuximab vedotin exposure varying. Sequenced here: peripheral blood mononuclear cells (PBMCs), sampled at baseline. Source of these receptors: a human donor with classical Hodgkin lymphoma.

The chain is built from TRBV7-8 and TRBJ2-2; 8 bases fit TRBD1. V trimming: 4 bases; J trimming: 4 bases; junction bases outside the gene matches: 8. In germline, CDR1 is SGHVS, CDR2 FQNEAQ. The CDR3 has 16 residues. The CDR3 nucleotides are TGTGCCAGCAGCTCGTCCGGGACAGGACCCACCGGGGAGCTGTTTTTT. Translation: CASSSSGTGPTGELFF.

The chain carries TRBV6-6 and TRBJ2-1, with 7 bases fitting TRBD1. The CDR3 spans 16 residues. The ends lost 0 bases at V and 3 bases at J; junction bases unmatched: 5. Germline CDR1 reads MNHNY; CDR2 reads SVGAGI (reference sequence). This CDR3 reads CASSYSLGDSYNEQFF. CDR3 in DNA: TGTGCCAGCAGTTACTCGTTAGGGGACAGCTACAATGAGCAGTTCTTC.

The V gene is TRBV5-1, the J gene TRBJ2-7, with TRBD2 matching 11 bases. Germline V CDR1 and CDR2: SGHRS, YFSETQ. The V gene end was trimmed by 4 bases and the J gene end by 7 bases; junction bases not matched to a gene: 16. This CDR3 comprises 17 residues. The CDR3 nucleotides are TGCGCCAGCAGCCCGGGGACCGGGACTAGCGGTCTGTTGGAGCAGTACTTC. This translates into CASSPGTGTSGLLEQYF.

The rearrangement links TRBV9 to TRBJ2-2; D gene unclear. The CDR3 sequence is 13 residues long. In germline, CDR1 is SGDLS, CDR2 YYNGEE. Between the trimmed V and J ends, which lost 3 bases and 8 bases, there was a span of 11 bases. CDR3 nucleotides: TGTGCCAGCAGCGCCCTCGACGGGGGGGAGCTGTTTTTT. It yields the protein CASSALDGGELFF.

The chain has TRBV9 and TRBJ1-2; TRBD1 aligns across 9 bases. The CDR3 consists of 13 residues. Germline CDR1 reads SGDLS; CDR2 reads YYNGEE. Trimming took 0 bases from V and 10 from J; bases not matched to a gene: 4. CDR3 sequence (DNA): TGTGCCAGCAGCGTAGGGGACAGGGTTGACTACACCTTC. Translation: CASSVGDRVDYTF.

The chain couples TRBV5-1 to TRBJ1-2; a weak D match, TRBD1 (5 bases). V was pared by 1 base and J by 5 bases, with 18 bases between. The CDR3 is 16 residues long. Germline V gene lookup returns CDR1 SGHRS and CDR2 YFSETQ. The CDR3 loop reads CASSLFQQTELYGYTF. DNA of the CDR3: TGCGCCAGCAGCTTGTTCCAGCAGACAGAGCTTTATGGCTACACCTTC.

CDR3 sequence (DNA): TGTGCCTGGAGTGTACCAGAGTTTATTGCTTTCTTT. Amino acid sequence: CAWSVPEFIAFF. The genes are TRBV30 and TRBJ1-1; unclear D gene. Looked up from germline, CDR1 is GTSNPN and CDR2 is SVGIG (reference sequence). Between the trimmed V and J ends, which lost 0 bases and 11 bases, there was a span of 13 bases. This CDR3 has 12 amino acids. Full variable domain (rest looked up from reference TRBV30 and TRBJ1-1): SQTIHQWPATLVQPVGSPLSLECTVEGTSNPNLYWYRQAAGRGLQLLFYSVGIGQISSEVPQNLSASRPQDRQFILSSKKLLLSDSGFYLCAWSVPEFIAFFGQGTRLTVV.

The gene calls are TRBV5-4 and TRBJ2-7; 14 bases are shared with TRBD2. The J segment lost 4 bases and the V segment lost 4 bases, leaving 7 bases of the junction unmatched. This CDR3 contains 16 residues. CDR1 and CDR2 from the germline V gene are SGHNT and YYREEE (reference sequence). CDR3 sequence reads: CASSIGTSGSGYEQYF. CDR3 DNA: TGTGCCAGCAGCATCGGGACTAGCGGGAGTGGGTACGAGCAGTACTTC.

This chain links TRBV28 with TRBJ2-1; TRBD1 matches 10 bases. Germline CDR1 MDHEN, CDR2 SYDVKM. The CDR3 loop spans 16 amino acids. Trimming at V came to 6 bases and at J to 4 bases, leaving 9 bases not matched to a gene. The CDR3 is CASSPKRDRGYNEQFF. CDR3 in DNA: TGTGCCAGCAGCCCCAAACGGGACAGGGGTTACAATGAGCAGTTCTTC.

The J gene is TRBJ2-7, the V gene TRBV5-1; D could derive from TRBD1 or TRBD2 (6 bases each). The CDR3 totals 14 residues. V was cut by 0 bases and J by 2 bases, with 9 bases left in between. Per the germline V gene, CDR1 is SGHRS and CDR2 is YFSETQ. The CDR3 is CASSLEGGTYEQYF. DNA of the CDR3: TGCGCCAGCAGCTTGGAAGGGGGGACCTACGAGCAGTACTTC.

The chain uses TRBV28 and TRBJ2-1; tentative D call: TRBD2 (5 bases). Germline V gene lookup returns CDR1 MDHEN and CDR2 SYDVKM. The length of the CDR3 is 12 residues. CDR3 amino acids: CATRWESNEQFF. Written as DNA, the CDR3 is TGTGCAACTAGGTGGGAGTCTAATGAGCAGTTCTTC.

The rearrangement joins TRBV19 to TRBJ1-2; a possible D gene is TRBD1 (5 bases). Between the trimmed V and J ends, which lost 5 bases and 4 bases, there was a span of 14 bases. The length of the CDR3 is 14 residues. The germline V gene has CDR1 LNHDA and CDR2 SQIVND (reference sequence). CDR3 loop: CASSSQGVAYGYTF. In nucleotides, the CDR3 is TGTGCCAGTAGTTCTCAGGGAGTAGCCTATGGCTACACCTTC.

The chain links TRBV28 to TRBJ2-7, with 9 nucleotides matching TRBD1. The V and J ends lost 6 bases and 6 bases, in that order; junction bases with no gene match: 9. The germline V gene encodes CDR1 MDHEN and CDR2 SYDVKM. The CDR3 runs 14 residues. CDR3 coding DNA: TGTGCCAGCAGACAACAGGGGGCCGGAGGCGAGCAGTACTTC. Translation gives CASRQQGAGGEQYF.

The V gene is TRBV5-1, the J gene TRBJ2-7; D is possibly TRBD2 (6 bases). V lost 3 bases, J lost 6 bases, and 13 bases lay in between. The CDR3 spans 13 residues. CDR1 SGHRS and CDR2 YFSETQ come from the germline V gene. The CDR3 protein is CASSWGTASEQYF. CDR3 sequence (DNA): TGCGCCAGCAGCTGGGGGACTGCCTCCGAGCAGTACTTC.

This clone occurred once. The chain uses TRBV6-1 and TRBJ2-7; 7 bases agree with TRBD1. The V gene end was trimmed by 8 bases and the J gene end by 2 bases; junction bases not matched to a gene: 12. The germline CDR1 and CDR2 sequences are MNHNS and SASEGT. The CDR3 has 15 residues. The CDR3: CASLVLGQPPYEQYF. In DNA, the CDR3 is TGTGCCAGCTTGGTTTTGGGACAGCCTCCCTACGAGCAGTACTTC.

The table lists this clone with a count of one. The chain recombines TRBV19 with TRBJ1-3; D gene uncertain. The CDR3 contains 15 residues. In germline, CDR1 is LNHDA, CDR2 SQIVND (reference sequence). Trimming took off 5 bases at V and 4 bases at J, with 15 bases between the two ends. CDR3 coding DNA: TGTGCCAGTAGTTTACAAGAGACGGTCGGAAACACCATATATTTT. Amino acid sequence: CASSLQETVGNTIYF.

CDR3 nucleotide sequence: TGTGCCAGCAGAACGGACAGCCGTCTCATGAACACTGAAGCTTTCTTT. It encodes CASRTDSRLMNTEAFF. J is TRBJ1-1 and V is TRBV28; D might be TRBD1 (6 bases). Per germline, CDR1 MDHEN and CDR2 SYDVKM. The CDR3 sequence is 16 residues long. The V end lost 6 bases, the J end lost 0 bases, and 17 bases lay between the germline ends.

The gene calls are TRBV29-1 and TRBJ1-3, with 7 positions matching TRBD1. The CDR3 is made up of 11 amino acids. The J segment lost 4 bases and the V segment lost 7 bases, leaving 1 base of the junction unmatched. Germline lookup yields CDR1 SQVTM and CDR2 ANQGSEA. Here the CDR3 reads CSGGGGNTIYF. The CDR3 DNA reads TGCAGCGGAGGGGGCGGAAACACCATATATTTT.